This is a list of T cell receptor beta chains from one sample in a study of CD8+ T cells in alopecia areata. TCRdb's table, derived via immunoSEQ multiplex PCR, lists solely in-frame clones and lacks some. The table has fewer than 40,000 clones, approximately 60% seen once. The sample was NKG2D-high CD8+ T cells sorted from blood. These receptor sequences come from a human donor with alopecia areata. Each CDR3 is given without its conserved first and last residue. D genes are given only for firm matches.

D | V | CDR3
TRBD1 | TRBV29-1 | IQPGQGASRDRDGELF
NA | TRBV29-1 | SVRPQGKETQY
NA | TRBV6-5 | ASSSRVYNEQF
TRBD2 | TRBV11-1 | ASSLRLAGTDTQY
NA | TRBV10-3 | AISESRTAPSYEQY
TRBD2 | TRBV7-9 | ASSYGTSSSGELF
NA | TRBV4-1 | ASSQAGPGELF
NA | TRBV29-1 | SVEANQETQY
TRBD2 | TRBV28 | ASSRTSKQTQY
NA | TRBV29-1 | SVESDTAPYEQY
NA | TRBV27 | ASSQTARIYGYT
TRBD1 | TRBV6-5 | ASSYRGLYNEQF
NA | TRBV28 | ATHWRVNSPLH
TRBD2 | TRBV29-1 | SLIGLAGDTQY
NA | TRBV19 | ASNTQGGYEQY
TRBD1 | TRBV4-1 | ASSPSPRGQTGELF
TRBD1 | TRBV28 | ASSANGQARLRDGYT
NA | TRBV7-7 | ASSLGPSSYEQY
NA | TRBV30 | AWEEGGSSGANVLT
NA | TRBV11-2 | ASSLGSLSNQPQH